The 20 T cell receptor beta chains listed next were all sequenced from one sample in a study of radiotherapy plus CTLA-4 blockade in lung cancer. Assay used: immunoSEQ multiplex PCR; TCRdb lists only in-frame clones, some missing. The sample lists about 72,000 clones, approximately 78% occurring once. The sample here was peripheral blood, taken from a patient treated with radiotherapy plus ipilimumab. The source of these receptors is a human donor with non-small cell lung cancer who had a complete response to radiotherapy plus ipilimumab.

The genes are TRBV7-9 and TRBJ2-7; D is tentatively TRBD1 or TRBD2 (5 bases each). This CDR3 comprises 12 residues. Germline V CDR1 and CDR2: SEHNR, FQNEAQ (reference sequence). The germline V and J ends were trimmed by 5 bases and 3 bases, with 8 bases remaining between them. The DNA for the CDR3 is TGTGCCAGCAGCCGGGACGGCTACGAGCAGTACTTC. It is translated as CASSRDGYEQYF.

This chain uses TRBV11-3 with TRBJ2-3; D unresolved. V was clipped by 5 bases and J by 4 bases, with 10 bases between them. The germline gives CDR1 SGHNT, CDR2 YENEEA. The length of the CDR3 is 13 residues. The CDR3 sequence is CASSKDGADTQYF. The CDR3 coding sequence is TGTGCCAGCAGCAAGGACGGCGCAGATACGCAGTATTTT. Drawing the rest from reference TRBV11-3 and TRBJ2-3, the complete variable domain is EAGVVQSPRYKIIEKKQPVAFWCNPISGHNTLYWYLQNLGQGPELLIRYENEEAVDDSQLPKDRFSAERLKGVDSTLKIQPAELGDSAVYLCASSKDGADTQYFGPGTRLTVL.

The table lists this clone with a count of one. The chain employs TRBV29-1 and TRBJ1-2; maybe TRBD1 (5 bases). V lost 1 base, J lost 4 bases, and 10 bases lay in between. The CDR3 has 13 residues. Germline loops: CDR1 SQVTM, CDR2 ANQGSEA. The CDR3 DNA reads TGCAGCGTTGAAGTAACGGGGGGCTATGGCTACACCTTC. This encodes CSVEVTGGYGYTF.

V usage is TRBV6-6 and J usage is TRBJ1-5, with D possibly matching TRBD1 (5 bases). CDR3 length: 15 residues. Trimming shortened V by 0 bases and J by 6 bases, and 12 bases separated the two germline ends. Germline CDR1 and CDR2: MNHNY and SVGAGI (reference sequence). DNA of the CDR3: TGTGCCAGCAGTTACTCGAGGGCAGGGTTTCAGCCCCAGCATTTT. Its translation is CASSYSRAGFQPQHF.

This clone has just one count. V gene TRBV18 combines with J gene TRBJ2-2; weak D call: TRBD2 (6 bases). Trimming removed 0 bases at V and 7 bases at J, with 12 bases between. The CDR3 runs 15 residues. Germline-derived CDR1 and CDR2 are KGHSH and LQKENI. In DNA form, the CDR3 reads TGTGCCAGCTCACCACCGACGGCCGGGGGCGGGGAGCTGTTTTTT. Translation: CASSPPTAGGGELFF.

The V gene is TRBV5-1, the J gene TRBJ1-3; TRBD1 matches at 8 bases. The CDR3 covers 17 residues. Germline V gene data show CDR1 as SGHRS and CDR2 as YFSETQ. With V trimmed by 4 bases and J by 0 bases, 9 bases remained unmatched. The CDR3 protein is CASSEGQGLSSGNTIYF. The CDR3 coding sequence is TGCGCCAGCAGCGAAGGACAGGGACTCAGCTCTGGAAACACCATATATTTT.

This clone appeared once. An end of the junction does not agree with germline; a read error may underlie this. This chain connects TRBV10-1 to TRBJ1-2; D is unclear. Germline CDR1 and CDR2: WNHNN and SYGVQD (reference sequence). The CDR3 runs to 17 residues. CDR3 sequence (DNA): TGCGCCAGCAGTCCTCAATCAGGATCGCGAAAGACCTATGACTACACCTTC. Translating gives CASSPQSGSRKTYDYTF.

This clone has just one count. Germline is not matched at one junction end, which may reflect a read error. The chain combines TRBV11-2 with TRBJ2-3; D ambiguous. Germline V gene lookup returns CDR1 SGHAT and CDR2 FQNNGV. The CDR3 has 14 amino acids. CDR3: CASSLASSIDTQYF. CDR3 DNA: TGTGCCAGCAGCTTAGCATCGAGCATAGATACGCAGTATTTT.

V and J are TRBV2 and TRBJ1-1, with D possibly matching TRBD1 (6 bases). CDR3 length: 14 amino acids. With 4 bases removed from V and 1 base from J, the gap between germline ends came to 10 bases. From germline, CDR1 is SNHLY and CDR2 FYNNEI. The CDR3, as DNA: TGTGCCAGCAGTGCGGTGGACAGGAACACTGAAGCTTTCTTT. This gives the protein CASSAVDRNTEAFF.

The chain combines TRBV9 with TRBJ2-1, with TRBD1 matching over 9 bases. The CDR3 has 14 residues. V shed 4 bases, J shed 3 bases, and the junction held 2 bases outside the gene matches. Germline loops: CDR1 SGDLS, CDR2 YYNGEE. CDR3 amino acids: CASSRDRVYNEQFF. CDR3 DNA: TGTGCCAGCAGCCGGGACAGGGTCTACAATGAGCAGTTCTTC.

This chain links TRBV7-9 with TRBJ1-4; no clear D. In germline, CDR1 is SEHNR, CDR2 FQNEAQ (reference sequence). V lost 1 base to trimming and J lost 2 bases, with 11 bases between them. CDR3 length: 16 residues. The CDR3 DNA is TGTGCCAGCAGCTTAGGAATAGGAGGGACTAATGAAAAACTGTTTTTT. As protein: CASSLGIGGTNEKLFF.

The CDR3 loop reads CASSLSTYEDGYTF. The CDR3 nucleotides read TGTGCCAGCAGCTTATCCACTTACGAGGATGGCTACACCTTC. The chain combines TRBV7-8 with TRBJ1-2, with no clear D. V dropped 2 bases and J dropped 6 bases, with 13 bases sitting between them. This CDR3 comprises 14 residues. Germline CDR1 reads SGHVS; CDR2 reads FQNEAQ. Full variable domain (missing parts from reference TRBV7-8 and TRBJ1-2): GAGVSQSPRYKVAKRGQDVALRCDPISGHVSLFWYQQALGQGPEFLTYFQNEAQLDKSGLPSDRFFAERPEGSVSTLKIQRTQQEDSAVYLCASSLSTYEDGYTFGSGTRLTVV.

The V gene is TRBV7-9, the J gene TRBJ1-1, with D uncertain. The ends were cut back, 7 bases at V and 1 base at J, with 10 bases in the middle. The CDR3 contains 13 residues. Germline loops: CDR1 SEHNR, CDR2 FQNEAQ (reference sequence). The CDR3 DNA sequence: TGTGCCAGCATCCCCGACGGGAACACTGAAGCTTTCTTT. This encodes CASIPDGNTEAFF.

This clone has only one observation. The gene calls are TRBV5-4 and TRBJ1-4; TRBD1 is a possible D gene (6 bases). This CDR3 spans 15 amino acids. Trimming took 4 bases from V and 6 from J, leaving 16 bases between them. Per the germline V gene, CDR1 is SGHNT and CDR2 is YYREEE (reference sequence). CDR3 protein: CASSPQGRRDEKLFF. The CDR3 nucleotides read TGTGCCAGCAGCCCGCAGGGGCGTCGGGATGAAAAACTGTTTTTT.

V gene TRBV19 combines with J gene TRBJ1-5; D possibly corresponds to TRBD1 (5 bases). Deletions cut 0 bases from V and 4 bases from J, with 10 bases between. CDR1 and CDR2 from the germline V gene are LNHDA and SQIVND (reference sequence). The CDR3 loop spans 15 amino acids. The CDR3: CASSIDAGLNQPQHF. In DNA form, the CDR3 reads TGTGCCAGTAGTATAGATGCAGGGCTTAATCAGCCCCAGCATTTT.

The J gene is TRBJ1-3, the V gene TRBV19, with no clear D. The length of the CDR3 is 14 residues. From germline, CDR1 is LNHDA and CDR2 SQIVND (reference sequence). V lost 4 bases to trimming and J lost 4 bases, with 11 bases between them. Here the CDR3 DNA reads TGTGCCAGTAGTACAGGTAGCCGGGGAAACACCATATATTTT. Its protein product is CASSTGSRGNTIYF. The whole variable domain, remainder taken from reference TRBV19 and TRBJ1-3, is DGGITQSPKYLFRKEGQNVTLSCEQNLNHDAMYWYRQDPGQGLRLIYYSQIVNDFQKGDIAEGYSVSREKKESFPLTVTSAQKNPTAFYLCASSTGSRGNTIYFGEGSWLTVV.

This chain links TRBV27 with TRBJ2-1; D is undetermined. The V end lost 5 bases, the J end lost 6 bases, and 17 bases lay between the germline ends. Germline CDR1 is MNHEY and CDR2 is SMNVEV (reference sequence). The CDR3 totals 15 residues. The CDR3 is CASSLRVGSGNEQFF. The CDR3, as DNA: TGTGCCAGCAGTCTCCGGGTGGGCTCAGGCAATGAGCAGTTCTTC.

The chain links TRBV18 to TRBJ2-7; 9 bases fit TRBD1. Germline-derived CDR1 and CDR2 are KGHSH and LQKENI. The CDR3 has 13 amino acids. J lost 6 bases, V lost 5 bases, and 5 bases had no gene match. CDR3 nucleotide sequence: TGTGCCAGCTCAGCCTCACAGGGGGCCGAGCAGTACTTC. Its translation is CASSASQGAEQYF.

CDR3 amino acids: CASNPPGQGAGELFF. CDR3 nucleotide sequence: TGTGCCAGTAACCCTCCGGGACAGGGGGCCGGGGAGCTGTTTTTT. The rearrangement uses TRBV19 and TRBJ2-2, with 11 bases fitting TRBD1. The ends lost 7 bases at V and 6 bases at J; junction bases unmatched: 7. CDR3 length: 15 amino acids. Germline CDR1 is LNHDA and CDR2 is SQIVND (reference sequence).

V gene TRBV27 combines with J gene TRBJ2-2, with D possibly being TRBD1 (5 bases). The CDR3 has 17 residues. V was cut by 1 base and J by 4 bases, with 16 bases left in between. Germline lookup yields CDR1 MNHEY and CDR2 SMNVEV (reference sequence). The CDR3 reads CASSLLGQGRRTGELFF. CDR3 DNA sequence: TGTGCCAGCAGTTTATTGGGTCAGGGTAGACGCACCGGGGAGCTGTTTTTT.